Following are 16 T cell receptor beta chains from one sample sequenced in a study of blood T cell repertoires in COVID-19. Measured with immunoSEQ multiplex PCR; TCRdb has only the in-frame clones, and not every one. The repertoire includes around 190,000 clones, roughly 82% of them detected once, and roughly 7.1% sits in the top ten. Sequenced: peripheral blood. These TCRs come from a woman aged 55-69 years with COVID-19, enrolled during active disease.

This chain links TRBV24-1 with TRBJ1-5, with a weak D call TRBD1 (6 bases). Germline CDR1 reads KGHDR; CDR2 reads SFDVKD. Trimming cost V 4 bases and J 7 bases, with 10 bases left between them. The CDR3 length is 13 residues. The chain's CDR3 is CATSETRGQPQHF. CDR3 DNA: TGTGCCACCAGTGAAACCAGGGGACAGCCCCAGCATTTT.

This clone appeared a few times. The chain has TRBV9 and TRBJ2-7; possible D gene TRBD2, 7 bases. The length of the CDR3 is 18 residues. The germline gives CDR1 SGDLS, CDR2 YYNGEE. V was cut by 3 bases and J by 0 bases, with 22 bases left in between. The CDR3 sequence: CASSAPSEGGLSSYEQYF. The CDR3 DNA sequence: TGTGCCAGCAGCGCCCCCTCCGAGGGGGGGTTAAGCTCCTACGAGCAGTACTTC.

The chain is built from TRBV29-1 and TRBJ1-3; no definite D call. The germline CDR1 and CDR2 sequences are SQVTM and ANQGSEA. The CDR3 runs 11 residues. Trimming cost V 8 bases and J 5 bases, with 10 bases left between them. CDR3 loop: CSPLRRNTIYF. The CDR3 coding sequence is TGCAGCCCCTTGCGGAGAAACACCATATATTTT.

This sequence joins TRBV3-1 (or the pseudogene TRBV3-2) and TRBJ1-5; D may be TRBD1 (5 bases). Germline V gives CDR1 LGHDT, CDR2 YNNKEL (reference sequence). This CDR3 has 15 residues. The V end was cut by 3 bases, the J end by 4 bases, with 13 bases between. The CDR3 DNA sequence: TGTGCCAGCAGCCAGAATTCCGGGGGAAATCAGCCCCAGCATTTT. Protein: CASSQNSGGNQPQHF.

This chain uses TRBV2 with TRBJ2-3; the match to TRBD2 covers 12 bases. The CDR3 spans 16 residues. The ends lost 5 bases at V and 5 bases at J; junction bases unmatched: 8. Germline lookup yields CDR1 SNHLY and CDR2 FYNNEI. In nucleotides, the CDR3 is TGTGCCAGCAGTTCTAGGACTAGCGGGGCTGGAGATACGCAGTATTTT. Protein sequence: CASSSRTSGAGDTQYF.

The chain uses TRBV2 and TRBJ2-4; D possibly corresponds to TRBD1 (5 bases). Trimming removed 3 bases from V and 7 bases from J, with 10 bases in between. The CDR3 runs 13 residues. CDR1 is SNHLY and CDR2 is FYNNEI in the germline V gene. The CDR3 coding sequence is TGTGCCAGCAGTGAGGATTCAGGGAACATTCAGTACTTC. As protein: CASSEDSGNIQYF.

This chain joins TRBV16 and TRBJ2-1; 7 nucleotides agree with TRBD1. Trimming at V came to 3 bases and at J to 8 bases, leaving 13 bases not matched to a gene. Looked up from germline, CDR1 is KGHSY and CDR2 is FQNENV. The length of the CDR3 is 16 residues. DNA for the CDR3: TGTGCCAGCAGCCATAATAGCATGGCAGGGGGTGATGAGCAGTTCTTC. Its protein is CASSHNSMAGGDEQFF.

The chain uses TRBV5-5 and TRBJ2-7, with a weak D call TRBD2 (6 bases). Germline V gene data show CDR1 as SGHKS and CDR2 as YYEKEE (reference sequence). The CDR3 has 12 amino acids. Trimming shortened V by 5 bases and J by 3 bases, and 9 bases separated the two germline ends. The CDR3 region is CASSLDYYEQYF. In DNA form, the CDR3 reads TGTGCCAGCAGTCTGGACTACTACGAGCAGTACTTC.

The CDR3, as DNA: TGTGCCAGCAGCCAAGGGGGACGGAGCGGGAGGAAATACACCGGGGAGCTGTTTTTT. It is translated as CASSQGGRSGRKYTGELFF. The chain combines TRBV4-2 with TRBJ2-2, with TRBD2 identical over 9 bases. CDR1 and CDR2 from the germline V gene are LGHNA and YNFKEQ. The CDR3 is 19 residues long. Germline trimming cut 1 base from V and 3 bases from J; bases unmatched to any gene: 12.

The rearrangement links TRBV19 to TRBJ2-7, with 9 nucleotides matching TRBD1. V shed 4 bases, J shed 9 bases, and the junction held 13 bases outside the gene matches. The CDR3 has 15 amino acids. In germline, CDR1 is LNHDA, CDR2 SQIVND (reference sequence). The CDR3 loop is CASSTPGDRVKGQYF. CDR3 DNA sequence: TGTGCCAGTAGTACTCCGGGGGACAGGGTAAAGGGGCAGTACTTC.

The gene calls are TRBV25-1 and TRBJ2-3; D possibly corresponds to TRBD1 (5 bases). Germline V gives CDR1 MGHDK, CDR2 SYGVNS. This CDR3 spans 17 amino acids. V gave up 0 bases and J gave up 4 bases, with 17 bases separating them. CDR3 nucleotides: TGTGCCAGCAGTGAATACCAGGGCAGCCTCGACGCAGATACGCAGTATTTT. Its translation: CASSEYQGSLDADTQYF. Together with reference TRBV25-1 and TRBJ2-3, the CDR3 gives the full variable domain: EADIYQTPRYLVIGTGKKITLECSQTMGHDKMYWYQQDPGMELHLIHYSYGVNSTEKGDLSSESTVSRIRTEHFPLTLESARPSHTSQYLCASSEYQGSLDADTQYFGPGTRLTVL.

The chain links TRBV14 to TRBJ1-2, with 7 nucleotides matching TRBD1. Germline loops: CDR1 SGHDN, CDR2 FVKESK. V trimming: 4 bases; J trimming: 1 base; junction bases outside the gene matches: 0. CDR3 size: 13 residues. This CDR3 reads CASSRDSNYGYTF. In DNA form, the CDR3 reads TGTGCCAGCAGCCGGGACAGTAACTATGGCTACACCTTC.

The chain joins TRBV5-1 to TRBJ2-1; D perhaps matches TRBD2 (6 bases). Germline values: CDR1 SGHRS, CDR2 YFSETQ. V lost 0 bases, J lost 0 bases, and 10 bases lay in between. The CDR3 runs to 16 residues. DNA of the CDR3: TGCGCCAGCAGCTTGGGCGACGGGAGCTCCTACAATGAGCAGTTCTTC. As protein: CASSLGDGSSYNEQFF. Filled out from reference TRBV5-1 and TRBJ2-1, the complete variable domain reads KAGVTQTPRYLIKTRGQQVTLSCSPISGHRSVSWYQQTPGQGLQFLFEYFSETQRNKGNFPGRFSGRQFSNSRSEMNVSTLELGDSALYLCASSLGDGSSYNEQFFGPGTRLTVL.

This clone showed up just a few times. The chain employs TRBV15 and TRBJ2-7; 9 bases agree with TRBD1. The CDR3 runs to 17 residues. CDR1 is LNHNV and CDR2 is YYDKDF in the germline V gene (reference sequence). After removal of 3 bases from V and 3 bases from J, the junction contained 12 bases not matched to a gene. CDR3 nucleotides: TGTGCCACCAGCAGCAACTACGGACAGGGGTTAGGCTACGAGCAGTACTTC. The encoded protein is CATSSNYGQGLGYEQYF.

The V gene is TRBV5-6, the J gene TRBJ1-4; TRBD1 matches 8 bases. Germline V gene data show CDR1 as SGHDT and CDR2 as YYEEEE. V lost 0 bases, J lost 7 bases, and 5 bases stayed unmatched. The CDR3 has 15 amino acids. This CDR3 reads CASSLVEDRAEKLFF. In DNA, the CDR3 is TGTGCCAGCAGCTTGGTAGAGGACAGGGCTGAAAAACTGTTTTTT.

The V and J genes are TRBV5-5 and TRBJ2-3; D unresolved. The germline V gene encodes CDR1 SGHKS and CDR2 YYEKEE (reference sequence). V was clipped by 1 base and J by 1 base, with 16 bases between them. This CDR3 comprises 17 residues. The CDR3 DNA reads TGTGCCAGCAGCTTGAAATTAGTGCAGGTCGGCACAGATACGCAGTATTTT. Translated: CASSLKLVQVGTDTQYF. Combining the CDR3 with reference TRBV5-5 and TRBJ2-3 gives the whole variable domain DAGVTQSPTHLIKTRGQQVTLRCSPISGHKSVSWYQQVLGQGPQFIFQYYEKEERGRGNFPDRFSARQFPNYSSELNVNALLLGDSALYLCASSLKLVQVGTDTQYFGPGTRLTVL.